This TCR beta chain appears in the sequencing data of a study of OX40 agonist ivuxolimab in advanced cancers. General study points: Relative to CD4+ cells, CD8+ T cells on average had more expanded clones.

Assay used: immunoSEQ multiplex PCR; TCRdb lists only in-frame clones, some missing. The data contain 60,000 to 100,000 clones, roughly 91% of them singletons. Concerning this clone itself: Its specificity is not known.

V shed 4 bases and J shed 7 bases, with 19 bases lying between them. Germline V gives CDR1 LGHNA, CDR2 YNFKEQ. This CDR3 has 15 residues. The sequence derives from an adult with an advanced solid tumor such as melanoma, head and neck, liver or kidney cancer. V gene TRBV4-2 combines with J gene TRBJ1-2, with D possibly TRBD1 on 5 matching bases. The sequencing used CD4+ or CD8+ T cells sorted from blood, collected in a trial of the OX40 agonist ivuxolimab. CDR3 sequence: CASSLRDHGWGGYTF. CDR3 nucleotides: TGTGCCAGCAGCCTGCGGGACCACGGGTGGGGTGGCTACACCTTC.